These 11 T cell receptor beta chains were sequenced from one sample in a study of read filtering for tumor transcriptome and immune sequencing. Molecular barcoded adaptors covering alpha/delta and beta/gamma chains were used on approximately 400 ng RNA. One entry per CDR3 protein results from TCRdb running MiXCR on the reads. The table shows roughly 60,000 distinct CDR3 sequences, with more than 20% occurring only once. Sequencing was done on a sample of a population of CD138-negative cells sorted from bone marrow. These receptors were taken from a donor aged 40 or over with multiple myeloma.

Ten or more counts support this clonotype. The chain has TRBV3-1 and TRBJ2-5; 12 bases match TRBD2. Germline CDR1 is LGHDT and CDR2 is YNNKEL (reference sequence). This CDR3 spans 17 amino acids. J lost 4 bases, V lost 1 base, and 7 bases had no gene match. The CDR3 DNA reads TGTGCCAGCAGCCAAGGTGTGACTAGCGGGGGAGCAGAGACCCAGTACTTC. Residues: CASSQGVTSGGAETQYF.

With regard to this clonotype: A much larger clone lies a single base off, so this may be a read error. The rearrangement uses TRBV4-1 and TRBJ1-4; no definite D call. This CDR3 comprises 19 residues. Germline CDR1 reads MGHRA; CDR2 reads YSYEKL. The CDR3 region has the DNA TGCGCCAGCAGCCAAGATCTGACAACTTCTTTTGCAACTAATGAAGAACTGTTTTTT. This codes for CASSQDLTTSFATNEELFF.

V usage is TRBV7-9 and J usage is TRBJ2-7, with D possibly being TRBD2 (5 bases). V was cut by 10 bases and J by 5 bases, with 27 bases left in between. The CDR3 loop spans 16 amino acids. CDR1 and CDR2 (germline): SEHNR, FQNEAQ (reference sequence). The CDR3: CATGLASTKDHDEQYF. The CDR3 DNA follows: TGTGCCACCGGCTTAGCGTCAACGAAAGATCACGACGAGCAGTACTTC.

This clonotype was recorded at least ten times. This rearrangement joins TRBV20-1 to TRBJ2-7, with D perhaps matching TRBD2 (5 bases). Germline values: CDR1 DFQATT, CDR2 SNEGSKA (reference sequence). The ends were cut back, 3 bases at V and 3 bases at J, with 21 bases in the middle. This CDR3 has 16 amino acids. The CDR3 spells CSASAGETLLGYEQYF. DNA of the CDR3: TGCAGTGCTAGCGCCGGGGAGACCCTCCTTGGCTACGAGCAGTACTTC.

This clonotype showed up many times. V is TRBV29-1 and J is TRBJ2-3; D gene uncertain. V lost 5 bases, J lost 6 bases, and 12 bases lay in between. Germline CDR1 SQVTM, CDR2 ANQGSEA. This CDR3 is 12 amino acids long. CDR3 loop: CSVPTSSDTQYF. CDR3 sequence (DNA): TGCAGCGTTCCGACTTCATCGGATACGCAGTATTTT.

In the case of this clonotype: This may be a read error: a much more frequent sequence differs by one nucleotide. The rearrangement uses TRBV7-8 and TRBJ2-7; D is uncertain. The CDR3 totals 13 residues. The germline V gene encodes CDR1 SGHVS and CDR2 FQNEAQ. The CDR3 nucleotides read TGTGTCAGCAGCTTAGTCCAGATGTACGAGCAGTACTTC. Its translation: CVSSLVQMYEQYF.

This clonotype was found many times. The chain joins TRBV29-1 to TRBJ1-5; D gene uncertain. CDR3 length: 14 amino acids. V lost 4 bases and J lost 5, with 15 bases in between. Germline loops: CDR1 SQVTM, CDR2 ANQGSEA. The CDR3 loop is CSVVVGGVDQPQHF. In nucleotides, the CDR3 is TGCAGCGTTGTCGTAGGCGGGGTCGATCAGCCCCAGCATTTT.

This clonotype has a count of ten or more. This sequence joins TRBV19 and TRBJ1-2; no clear D gene. This CDR3 contains 14 residues. Trimming removed 1 base from V and 3 bases from J, with 9 bases in between. Germline CDR1 reads LNHDA; CDR2 reads SQIVND (reference sequence). The CDR3 DNA sequence: TGTGCCAGTAGTATAGCCATCCTTGACTATGGCTACACCTTC. It specifies CASSIAILDYGYTF.

The chain carries TRBV6-5 and TRBJ2-2; D is undetermined. The CDR3 sequence is 14 residues long. V was trimmed by 4 bases and J by 3 bases, leaving 9 bases between them. The germline CDR1 and CDR2 sequences are MNHEY and SVGAGI. CDR3: CASSSAVHTGELFF. CDR3 coding DNA: TGTGCCAGCAGTTCGGCTGTACACACCGGGGAGCTGTTTTTT.

This rearrangement joins TRBV5-4 to TRBJ2-5; no clear D. The V gene's germline CDR1 is SGHNT and CDR2 YYREEE (reference sequence). The ends were cut back, 3 bases at V and 2 bases at J, with 8 bases in the middle. The CDR3 has 13 amino acids. The CDR3 coding sequence is TGTGCCAGCAGCTCCATCACTCAAGAGACCCAGTACTTC. The encoded protein is CASSSITQETQYF.

This clonotype occurred many times. CDR3 in amino acids: CASSFRSGRNTGELFF. In nucleotides, the CDR3 is TGTGCCAGCAGTTTCAGGAGCGGGAGGAACACCGGGGAGCTGTTTTTT. The chain has TRBV6-2 or TRBV6-3 and TRBJ2-2; 8 bases line up with TRBD2. V gave up 4 bases and J gave up 1 base; unmatched junction bases: 5. The germline V gene encodes CDR1 MNHEY and CDR2 SVGEGT. This CDR3 contains 16 residues.